This T cell receptor (beta chain) was identified during a study of multiple sclerosis patients with progressive multifocal leukoencephalopathy. Trimming removed 5 bases from V and 4 bases from J; junction bases left unmatched: 4. Germline assignment: CDR1 SGHTA and CDR2 FQGNSA. CDR3 size: 15 residues. Here immunoSEQ multiplex PCR was the method, and the copy in TCRdb shows in-frame clones only, minus some. This sample carries more than 30,000 clones, more than 85% of them seen once, and the ten largest clones take 1.9%. Findings and limits, study-wide: At PML onset, no shared TRBV or TRBJ gene usage was seen.

The time point denotes: before natalizumab initiation. Prior interferon beta treatment was universal, and the PML patients were all female. This clone has only one observation. What it binds is unknown. The clonotype was recovered from a young man with multiple sclerosis. Sequencing used PBMCs. J is TRBJ2-1 and V is TRBV7-2; TRBD2 matches 11 bases. The CDR3 loop is CASSILAGGYNEQFF. The DNA for the CDR3 is TGTGCCAGCAGCATTCTAGCGGGGGGATACAATGAGCAGTTCTTC.